This T cell receptor (beta chain) was captured in a study of blood T cell repertoires in COVID-19. Study information: Acute and convalescent COVID-19 samples came from the United States, Italy and Spain.

Authors' processing steps: Estimation of nucleated cell counts relied on the amplification of reference gene primers. Some clones are missing from TCRdb's copy, which holds only in-frame ones; the method was immunoSEQ multiplex PCR. V and J calls and clone size are given by that table; D and trimming were obtained from the DNA. The table lists fewer than 250,000 clones, over 80% of them singletons. Looked up from germline, CDR1 is GTSNPN and CDR2 is SVGIG (reference sequence). The CDR3 length is 14 residues. With V trimmed by 5 bases and J by 9 bases, 7 bases remained unmatched. Participant ages covered roughly 18 to 89 years across 20 to 25 US areas. Cohorts were determined from participant-reported clinical history.

The source material was PBMCs or T cells enriched from blood (not recorded which). This clonotype was sampled from a woman in her twenties or thirties with acute COVID-19. J is TRBJ2-4 and V is TRBV30, with TRBD2 identical over 13 bases. The CDR3 nucleotides are TGTGCCTGGGGTACTAGCGGGGGGGCAGGCATTCAGTACTTC. Encoded protein: CAWGTSGGAGIQYF.